This T cell receptor (beta chain) was profiled in a study of T cells after yellow fever vaccination. In germline, CDR1 is SGHTA, CDR2 FQGTGA. This CDR3 contains 15 residues. V was trimmed by 1 base and J by 4 bases, leaving 11 bases between them. 5'RACE template switching produced TCR cDNA carrying a universal primer site and UMIs. TCRdb ran MiXCR on the 5' RACE reads and lists one entry per CDR3 protein. The sample records 450,000 to 650,000 distinct CDR3 sequences, 21% being singletons. The receptor was isolated from a man between 18 and 35 years old who received the YFV17D yellow fever vaccine. V is TRBV7-3 and J is TRBJ2-1; possible D gene TRBD2, 7 bases. The sample here was PBMCs, taken roughly 20 days after the first yellow fever vaccination. As DNA, the CDR3 is TGTGCCAGCAGCTTAATGCGGGGGCCATACAATGAGCAGTTCTTC. Amino acids: CASSLMRGPYNEQFF.